These 10 T cell receptor beta chains share one sample of origin, sequenced in a study of cytomegalovirus exposure and HLA in healthy donors. Use of 60 Vbeta and 13 Jbeta primers characterized the PCR. Sequenced by immunoSEQ multiplex PCR; TCRdb stores in-frame clones only, minus some. Here the sample spans about 150,000 clones, around 75% being singletons. The sample was PBMCs. The receptors were gathered from a man aged 25-40 years in good health and CMV-seropositive.

The chain recombines TRBV27 with TRBJ2-2, with 8 bases lining up with TRBD2. V was clipped by 5 bases and J by 7 bases; unmatched bases: 3. Looked up from germline, CDR1 is MNHEY and CDR2 is SMNVEV (reference sequence). The length of the CDR3 is 13 residues. In DNA form, the CDR3 reads TGTGCCAGCAGTCGGGGGGGGGTCGGGGAGCTGTTTTTT. It encodes CASSRGGVGELFF.

V gene TRBV18 combines with J gene TRBJ2-3; D is perhaps TRBD2 (7 bases). Germline CDR1 is KGHSH and CDR2 is LQKENI. The CDR3 has 19 residues. V lost 0 bases, J lost 3 bases, and 22 bases lay in between. The CDR3 region has the DNA TGTGCCAGCTCACCACCCGTGGGGCAGCGGACAGCGGGGACAGATACGCAGTATTTT. This translates into CASSPPVGQRTAGTDTQYF.

The genes are TRBV7-8 and TRBJ1-4; TRBD1 agrees at 9 bases. The V and J ends lost 5 bases and 5 bases, in that order; junction bases with no gene match: 12. In germline, CDR1 is SGHVS, CDR2 FQNEAQ. This CDR3 is built from 17 residues. The CDR3 is CASSPGTGTVLNEKLFF. The CDR3 DNA reads as TGTGCCAGCAGCCCCGGGACAGGGACGGTATTGAATGAAAAACTGTTTTTT.

The chain recombines TRBV5-1 with TRBJ1-1; 9 positions match TRBD1. CDR1 is SGHRS, CDR2 YFSETQ, per germline. With V trimmed by 4 bases and J by 3 bases, 13 bases remained unmatched. The CDR3 is 17 residues long. The CDR3 is CASSPATTGGSDTEAFF. The CDR3 coding sequence is TGCGCCAGCAGCCCCGCAACGACAGGGGGGTCGGACACTGAAGCTTTCTTT. Variable domain in full (rest from reference TRBV5-1 and TRBJ1-1): KAGVTQTPRYLIKTRGQQVTLSCSPISGHRSVSWYQQTPGQGLQFLFEYFSETQRNKGNFPGRFSGRQFSNSRSEMNVSTLELGDSALYLCASSPATTGGSDTEAFFGQGTRLTVV.

CDR3 DNA sequence: TGTGCCACCAGCCTGGAGGGGGGGTATGGCTACACCTTC. Its translation: CATSLEGGYGYTF. The V gene is TRBV15, the J gene TRBJ1-2; weak D call: TRBD1 (6 bases). V was trimmed by 5 bases and J by 5 bases, leaving 12 bases between them. The germline V gene has CDR1 LNHNV and CDR2 YYDKDF (reference sequence). The CDR3 totals 13 residues.

The chain joins TRBV5-1 to TRBJ1-2; D is uncertain. Trimming removed 2 bases at V and 4 bases at J, with 12 bases between. Germline lookup yields CDR1 SGHRS and CDR2 YFSETQ. The length of the CDR3 is 14 residues. In DNA form, the CDR3 reads TGCGCCAGCAGCTTCGAGGGAAGCCTCTATGGCTACACCTTC. This gives the protein CASSFEGSLYGYTF.

The rearrangement uses TRBV28 and TRBJ1-1; D is perhaps TRBD1 (6 bases). The germline V gene encodes CDR1 MDHEN and CDR2 SYDVKM. The CDR3 has 12 residues. Trimming shortened V by 7 bases and J by 5 bases, and 11 bases separated the two germline ends. CDR3 sequence reads: CASMAGVTEAFF. DNA of the CDR3: TGTGCCAGCATGGCAGGGGTAACTGAAGCTTTCTTT.

In this sample, this clone turned up once. The chain combines TRBV4-2 with TRBJ1-2; maybe TRBD1 (6 bases). Germline V gene sequence: CDR1 LGHNA, CDR2 YNFKEQ. V was shortened by 0 bases and J by 7 bases, with 18 bases between the two germline ends. The CDR3 runs 16 residues. CDR3 protein: CASSQELSQGLVGYTF. The DNA for the CDR3 is TGTGCCAGCAGCCAAGAATTATCACAGGGCCTCGTTGGCTACACCTTC.

This chain uses TRBV7-9 with TRBJ2-1; a weak D match, TRBD1 (6 bases). The CDR3 contains 14 residues. Per germline, CDR1 SEHNR and CDR2 FQNEAQ (reference sequence). Trimming shortened V by 2 bases and J by 8 bases, and 13 bases separated the two germline ends. CDR3 protein: CASSLLPAGDEQFF. CDR3 sequence (DNA): TGTGCCAGCAGCTTACTCCCGGCAGGGGATGAGCAGTTCTTC.

The chain recombines TRBV11-2 with TRBJ2-3; no reliable D call. CDR3 length: 11 residues. Germline loops: CDR1 SGHAT, CDR2 FQNNGV. V was trimmed by 7 bases and J by 2 bases, leaving 4 bases between them. This chain's CDR3 is CASTVTDTQYF. CDR3 nucleotides: TGTGCCAGCACAGTCACAGATACGCAGTATTTT.